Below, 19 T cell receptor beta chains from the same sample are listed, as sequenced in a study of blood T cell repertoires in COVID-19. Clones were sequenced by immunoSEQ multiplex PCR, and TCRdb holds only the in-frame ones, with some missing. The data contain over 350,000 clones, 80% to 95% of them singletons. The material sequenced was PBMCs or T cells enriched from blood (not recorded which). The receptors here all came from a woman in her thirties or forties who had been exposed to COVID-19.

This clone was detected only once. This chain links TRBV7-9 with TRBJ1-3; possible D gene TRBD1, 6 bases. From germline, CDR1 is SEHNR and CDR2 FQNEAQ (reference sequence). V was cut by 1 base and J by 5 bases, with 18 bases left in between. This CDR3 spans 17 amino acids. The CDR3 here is CASSLGAVRGTRNTIYF. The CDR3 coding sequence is TGTGCCAGCAGCTTAGGAGCAGTCAGGGGTACGAGAAACACCATATATTTT.

CDR3 loop: CASSEGVGRGHSPLHF. The CDR3 nucleotides read TGTGCCAGCAGTGAAGGTGTCGGCAGGGGACATTCACCCCTCCACTTT. This sequence joins TRBV6-1 and TRBJ1-6; weak D call: TRBD1 (6 bases). V dropped 1 base and J dropped 8 bases, with 15 bases sitting between them. The CDR3 has 16 residues. CDR1 is MNHNS, CDR2 SASEGT, per germline.

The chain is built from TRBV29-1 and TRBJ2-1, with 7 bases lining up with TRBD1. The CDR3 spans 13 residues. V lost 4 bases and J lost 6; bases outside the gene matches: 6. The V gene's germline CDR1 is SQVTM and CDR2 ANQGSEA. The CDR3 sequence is CSVVSRQGNEQFF. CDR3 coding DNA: TGCAGCGTTGTATCGCGACAGGGCAATGAGCAGTTCTTC.

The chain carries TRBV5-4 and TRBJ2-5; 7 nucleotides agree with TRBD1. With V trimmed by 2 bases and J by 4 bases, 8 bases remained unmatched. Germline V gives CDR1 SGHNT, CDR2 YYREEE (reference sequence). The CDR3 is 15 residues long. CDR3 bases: TGTGCCAGCAGCTTTTTTGGGGCAGGGGGAGAGACCCAGTACTTC. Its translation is CASSFFGAGGETQYF.

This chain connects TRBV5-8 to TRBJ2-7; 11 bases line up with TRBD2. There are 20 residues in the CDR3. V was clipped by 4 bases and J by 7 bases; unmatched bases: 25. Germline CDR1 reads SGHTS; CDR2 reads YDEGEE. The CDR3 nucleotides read TGTGCCAGCAGCCCCGGGCTTTTTGGTACTAGCGGGAGACGTAGAAGGGAGCAGTACTTC. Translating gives CASSPGLFGTSGRRRREQYF.

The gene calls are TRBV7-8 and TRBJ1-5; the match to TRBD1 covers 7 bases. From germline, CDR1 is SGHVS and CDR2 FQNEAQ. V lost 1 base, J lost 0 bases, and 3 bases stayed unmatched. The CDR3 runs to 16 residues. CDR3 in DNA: TGTGCCAGCAGCTTAGGCCGACAGGGTAGCAATCAGCCCCAGCATTTT. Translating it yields CASSLGRQGSNQPQHF.

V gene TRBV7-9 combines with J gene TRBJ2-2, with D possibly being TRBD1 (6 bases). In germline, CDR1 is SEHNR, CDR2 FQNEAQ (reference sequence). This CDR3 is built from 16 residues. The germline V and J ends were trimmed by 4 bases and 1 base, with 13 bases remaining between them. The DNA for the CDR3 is TGTGCCAGCAGCTCACGACCGGGACAGAACACCGGGGAGCTGTTTTTT. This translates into CASSSRPGQNTGELFF.

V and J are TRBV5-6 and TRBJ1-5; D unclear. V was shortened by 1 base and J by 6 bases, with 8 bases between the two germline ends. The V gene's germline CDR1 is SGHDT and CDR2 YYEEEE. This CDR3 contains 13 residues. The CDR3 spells CASSLRLGQPQHF. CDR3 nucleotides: TGTGCCAGCAGCTTGAGACTCGGTCAGCCCCAGCATTTT.

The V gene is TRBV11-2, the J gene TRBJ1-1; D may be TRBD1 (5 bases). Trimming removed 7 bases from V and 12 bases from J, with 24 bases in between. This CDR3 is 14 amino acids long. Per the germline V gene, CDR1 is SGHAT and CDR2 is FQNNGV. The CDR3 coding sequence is TGTGCCAGCACCCCCAGGAGGGGACGGGGCACGACTTTCTTT. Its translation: CASTPRRGRGTTFF.

CDR3 coding DNA: TGTGCCAGCAGTGAAGCAATGGGGGGGCTAGGGAGCACAGATACGCAGTATTTT. Translating gives CASSEAMGGLGSTDTQYF. J is TRBJ2-3 and V is TRBV6-1, with D maybe TRBD2 (7 bases). Germline values: CDR1 MNHNS, CDR2 SASEGT. The CDR3 spans 18 residues. V lost 0 bases, J lost 0 bases, and 16 bases lay in between.

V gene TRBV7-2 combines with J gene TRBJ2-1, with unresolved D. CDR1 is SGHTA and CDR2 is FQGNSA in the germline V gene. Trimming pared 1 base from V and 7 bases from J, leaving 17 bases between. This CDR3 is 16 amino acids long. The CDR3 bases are TGTGCCAGCAGCTTAGTTCGTACAAGTATGGAGAATGAGCAGTTCTTC. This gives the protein CASSLVRTSMENEQFF.

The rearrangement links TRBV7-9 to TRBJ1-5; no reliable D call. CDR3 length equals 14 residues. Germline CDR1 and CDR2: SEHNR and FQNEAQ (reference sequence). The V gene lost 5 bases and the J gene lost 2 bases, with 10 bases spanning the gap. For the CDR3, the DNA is TGTGCCAGCAGCCAGAACAGAGGCAATCAGCCCCAGCATTTT. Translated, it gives CASSQNRGNQPQHF.

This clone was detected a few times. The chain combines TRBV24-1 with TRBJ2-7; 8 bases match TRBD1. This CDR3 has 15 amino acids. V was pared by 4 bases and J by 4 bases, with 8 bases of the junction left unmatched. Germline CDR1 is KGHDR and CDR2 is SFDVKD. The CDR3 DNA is TGTGCCACCAGTGACCCGCGGACAGGGTGGTACGAGCAGTACTTC. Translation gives CATSDPRTGWYEQYF.

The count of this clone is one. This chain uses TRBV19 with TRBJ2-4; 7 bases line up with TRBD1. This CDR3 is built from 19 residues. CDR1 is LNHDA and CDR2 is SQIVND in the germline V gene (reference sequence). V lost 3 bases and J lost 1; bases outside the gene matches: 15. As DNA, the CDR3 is TGTGCCAGTAGTATTGGGTCAGGGGGATATGAATTGGCCAAAAACATTCAGTACTTC. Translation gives CASSIGSGGYELAKNIQYF.

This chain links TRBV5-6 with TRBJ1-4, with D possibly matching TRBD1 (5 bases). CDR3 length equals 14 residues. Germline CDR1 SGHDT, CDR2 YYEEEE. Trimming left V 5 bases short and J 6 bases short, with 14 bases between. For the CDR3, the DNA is TGTGCCAGCAGGGGTGCAGGGCTCGATGAAAAACTGTTTTTT. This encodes CASRGAGLDEKLFF.

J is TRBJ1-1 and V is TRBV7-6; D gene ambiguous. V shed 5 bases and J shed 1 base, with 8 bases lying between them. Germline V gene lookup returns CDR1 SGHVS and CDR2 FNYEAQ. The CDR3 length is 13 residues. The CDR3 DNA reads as TGTGCCAGCAGCGGCGCGGGGAACACTGAAGCTTTCTTT. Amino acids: CASSGAGNTEAFF.

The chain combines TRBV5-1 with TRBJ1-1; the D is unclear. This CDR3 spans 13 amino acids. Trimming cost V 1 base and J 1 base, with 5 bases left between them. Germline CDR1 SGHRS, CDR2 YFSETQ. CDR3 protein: CASSLNKNTEAFF. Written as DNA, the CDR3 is TGCGCCAGCAGCTTGAACAAGAACACTGAAGCTTTCTTT.

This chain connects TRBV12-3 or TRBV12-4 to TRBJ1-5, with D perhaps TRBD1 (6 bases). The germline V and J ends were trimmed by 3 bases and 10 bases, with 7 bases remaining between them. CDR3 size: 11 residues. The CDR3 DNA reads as TGTGCCAGCAGTTTCAGGGGACCCCAGCATTTT. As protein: CASSFRGPQHF.

CDR3 in DNA: TGTGCCAGCAGTATAGCGGGAACTTACAATGAGCAGTTCTTC. Translated, it gives CASSIAGTYNEQFF. The chain combines TRBV25-1 with TRBJ2-1; 8 bases match TRBD2. CDR3 length: 14 residues. Germline V CDR1 and CDR2: MGHDK, SYGVNS. After removal of 5 bases from V and 4 bases from J, the junction contained 4 bases not matched to a gene. Complete variable domain (other parts from reference TRBV25-1 and TRBJ2-1): EADIYQTPRYLVIGTGKKITLECSQTMGHDKMYWYQQDPGMELHLIHYSYGVNSTEKGDLSSESTVSRIRTEHFPLTLESARPSHTSQYLCASSIAGTYNEQFFGPGTRLTVL.